This entry is about one T cell receptor beta chain. Its antigen is still unknown. These data belong to a study of T-cell memory formation after mild COVID-19. Per germline, CDR1 SGHNT and CDR2 YENEEA. The CDR3 totals 15 residues. Trimming took 5 bases from V and 3 from J; bases not matched to a gene: 7. A 5'RACE reaction primed in the constant segment made cDNA libraries of TCR alpha and TCR beta, and these carried sample barcodes and UMIs. MiXCR, applied by TCRdb to the 5' RACE reads, yields one record per CDR3 protein. The sample contains a few hundred thousand distinct CDR3 sequences, approximately 15% of which appear only once. Study results and caveats: Mainly in CM and EM were contracting CD4+ clones; CD8+ were in EMRA. Confirmation of SARS-CoV-2 specificity was lacking for second-wave clones peaking day 37.

This sequence joins TRBV11-3 and TRBJ2-1; TRBD2 aligns across 7 bases. This receptor was taken from a young man who had mild COVID-19 (a few samples of this study predate the infection). Cell type and time point are not known. The source material was PBMCs or a T cell subset sorted from them (not recorded which). The CDR3 DNA reads as TGTGCCAGCAGCCCCCGAGCTAGCGGCTACAATGAGCAGTTCTTC. Its translation: CASSPRASGYNEQFF.